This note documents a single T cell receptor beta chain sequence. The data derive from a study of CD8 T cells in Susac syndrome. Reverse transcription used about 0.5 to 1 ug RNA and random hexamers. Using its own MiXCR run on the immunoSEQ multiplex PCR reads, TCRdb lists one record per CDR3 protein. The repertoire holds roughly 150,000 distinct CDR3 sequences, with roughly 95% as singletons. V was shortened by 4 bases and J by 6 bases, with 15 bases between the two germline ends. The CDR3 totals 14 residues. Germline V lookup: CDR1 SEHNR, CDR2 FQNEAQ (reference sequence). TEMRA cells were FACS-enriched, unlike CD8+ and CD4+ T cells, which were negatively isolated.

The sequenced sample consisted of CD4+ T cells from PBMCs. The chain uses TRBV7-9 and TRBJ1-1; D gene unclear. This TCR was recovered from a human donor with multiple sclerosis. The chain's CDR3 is CASSSRAVQSEAFF. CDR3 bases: TGTGCCAGCAGCTCACGGGCAGTTCAGTCTGAAGCTTTCTTT.